This T cell receptor beta chain was observed in a study of metastatic and nonmetastatic thyroid tumors. TCRdb ran MiXCR on the PCR reads. The data contain approximately 17,000 clones, 25% to 35% of them singletons. The CDR3 sequence is 15 residues long. J was trimmed by 2 bases and V by 3 bases; bases with no gene match: 7. The germline V gene encodes CDR1 LGHNA and CDR2 YNFKEQ. Ahead of thyroid surgery, no patient had received treatment of any kind. This receptor was obtained from a female donor with papillary thyroid cancer or a benign thyroid nodule (not recorded which). Some clones in this sample may be carry-over from other donors' samples. This chain uses TRBV4-2 with TRBJ2-7, with 7 nucleotides matching TRBD1. Sequences were obtained from tumor tissue. The CDR3 DNA reads TGTGCCAGCAGCCAGGAACGGACAGGTACCTACGAGCAGTACTTC. Encoded protein: CASSQERTGTYEQYF.